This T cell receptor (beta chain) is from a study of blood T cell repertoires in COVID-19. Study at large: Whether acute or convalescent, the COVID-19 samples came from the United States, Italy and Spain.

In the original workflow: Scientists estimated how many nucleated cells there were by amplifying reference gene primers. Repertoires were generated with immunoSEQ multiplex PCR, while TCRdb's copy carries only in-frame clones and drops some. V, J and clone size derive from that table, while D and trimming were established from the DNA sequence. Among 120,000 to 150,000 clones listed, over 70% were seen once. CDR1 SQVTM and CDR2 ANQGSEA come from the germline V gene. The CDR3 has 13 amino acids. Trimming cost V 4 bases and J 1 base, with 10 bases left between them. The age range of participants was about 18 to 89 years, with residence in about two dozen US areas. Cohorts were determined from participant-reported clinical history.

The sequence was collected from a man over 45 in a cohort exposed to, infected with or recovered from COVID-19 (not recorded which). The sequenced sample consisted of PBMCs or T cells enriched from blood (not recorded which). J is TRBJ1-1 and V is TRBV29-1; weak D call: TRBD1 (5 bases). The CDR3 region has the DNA TGCAGCGTTGCAAGGCAGGGGAACACTGAAGCTTTCTTT. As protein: CSVARQGNTEAFF.